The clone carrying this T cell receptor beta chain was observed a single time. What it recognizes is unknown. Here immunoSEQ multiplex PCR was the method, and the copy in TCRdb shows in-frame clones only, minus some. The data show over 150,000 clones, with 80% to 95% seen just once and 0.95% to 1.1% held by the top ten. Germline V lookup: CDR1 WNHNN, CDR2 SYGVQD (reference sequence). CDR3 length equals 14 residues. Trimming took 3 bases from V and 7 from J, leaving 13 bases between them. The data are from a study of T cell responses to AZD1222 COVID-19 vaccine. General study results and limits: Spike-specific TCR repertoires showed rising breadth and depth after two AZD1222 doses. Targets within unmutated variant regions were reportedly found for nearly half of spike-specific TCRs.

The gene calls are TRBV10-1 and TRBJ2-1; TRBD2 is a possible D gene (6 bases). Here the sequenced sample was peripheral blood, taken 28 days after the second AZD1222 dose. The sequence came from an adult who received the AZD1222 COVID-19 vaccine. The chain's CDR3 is CASSDGGKSNEQFF. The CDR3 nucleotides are TGCGCCAGCAGTGATGGGGGGAAGTCTAATGAGCAGTTCTTC.